The TCR beta chain under discussion was sequenced for a study of T cell responses to AZD1222 COVID-19 vaccine. Findings and caveats of the study: Dominant CD4 TCR responses targeted spike regions 160-218 and 743-854. Possibly, clonal diversity was underestimated; donors were largely white British and included more females.

Method: immunoSEQ multiplex PCR; TCRdb's copy keeps in-frame clones and lacks some. Of about 110,000 clones listed, 89% were seen once; the top ten hold around 3.3%. In its sample, this clone was seen a few times. Its antigen is undetermined. Other DNA sequences in the sample encode the same CDR3. Germline CDR1 is SEHNR and CDR2 is FQNEAQ (reference sequence). This CDR3 is built from 16 residues. Trimming cost V 0 bases and J 2 bases; bases outside gene matches: 2. The sequence was collected from an adult in good health. Source: peripheral blood, taken on day 0 of MenACWY control vaccination. The chain carries TRBV7-9 and TRBJ2-1, with 9 bases fitting TRBD2. CDR3 DNA sequence: TGTGCCAGCAGCTTAGCGCTAGCGGGGACCTACAATGAGCAGTTCTTC. This encodes CASSLALAGTYNEQFF.